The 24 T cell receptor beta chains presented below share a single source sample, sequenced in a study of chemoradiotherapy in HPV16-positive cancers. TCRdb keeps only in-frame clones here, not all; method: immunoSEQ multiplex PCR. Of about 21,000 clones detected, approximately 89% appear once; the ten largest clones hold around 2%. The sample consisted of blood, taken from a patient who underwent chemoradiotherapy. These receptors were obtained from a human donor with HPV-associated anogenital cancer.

This CDR3 reads CASSQDPPSITGGDEQFF. DNA of the CDR3: TGCGCCAGCAGCCAAGATCCCCCATCCATCACTGGGGGGGATGAGCAGTTCTTC. V gene TRBV4-3 combines with J gene TRBJ2-1, with 7 bases fitting TRBD2. J gave up 8 bases and V 0 bases, and 16 bases lay outside the gene matches. The CDR3 runs to 18 residues. Germline lookup yields CDR1 LGHNA and CDR2 YSLEER.

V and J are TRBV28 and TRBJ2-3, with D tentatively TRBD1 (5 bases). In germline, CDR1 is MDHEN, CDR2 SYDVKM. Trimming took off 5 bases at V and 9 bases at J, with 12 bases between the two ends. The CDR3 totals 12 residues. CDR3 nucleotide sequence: TGTGCCAGCAGTCCACTACAGGAGACGCAGTATTTT. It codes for CASSPLQETQYF.

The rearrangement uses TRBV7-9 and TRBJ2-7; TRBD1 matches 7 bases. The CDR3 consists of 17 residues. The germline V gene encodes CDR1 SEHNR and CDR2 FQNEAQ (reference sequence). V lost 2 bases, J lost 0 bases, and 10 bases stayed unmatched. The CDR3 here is CASSLRVRDRHSYEQYF. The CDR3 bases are TGTGCCAGCAGCTTACGGGTCCGGGACAGACACTCCTACGAGCAGTACTTC. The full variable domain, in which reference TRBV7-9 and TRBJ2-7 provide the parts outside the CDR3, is DTGVSQNPRHKITKRGQNVTFRCDPISEHNRLYWYRQTLGQGPEFLTYFQNEAQLEKSRLLSDRFSAERPKGSFSTLEIQRTEQGDSAMYLCASSLRVRDRHSYEQYFGPGTRLTVT.

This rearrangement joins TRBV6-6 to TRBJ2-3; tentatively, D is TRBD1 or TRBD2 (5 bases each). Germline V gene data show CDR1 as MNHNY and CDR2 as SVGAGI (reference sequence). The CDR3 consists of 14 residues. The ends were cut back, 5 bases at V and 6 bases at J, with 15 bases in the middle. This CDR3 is CASSDPGRSDTQYF. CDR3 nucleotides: TGTGCCAGCAGTGACCCGGGACGTTCGGATACGCAGTATTTT.

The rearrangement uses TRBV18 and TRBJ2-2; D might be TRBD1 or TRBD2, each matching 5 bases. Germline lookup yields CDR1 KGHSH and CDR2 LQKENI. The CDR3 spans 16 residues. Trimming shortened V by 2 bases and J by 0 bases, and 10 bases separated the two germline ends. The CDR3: CASSPTRGSNTGELFF. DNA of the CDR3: TGTGCCAGCTCACCAACTAGGGGATCGAACACCGGGGAGCTGTTTTTT.

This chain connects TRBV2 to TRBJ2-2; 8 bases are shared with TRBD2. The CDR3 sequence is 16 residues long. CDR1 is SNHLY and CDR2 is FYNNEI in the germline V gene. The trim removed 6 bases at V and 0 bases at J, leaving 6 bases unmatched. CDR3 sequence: CASRDTSGPNTGELFF. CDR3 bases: TGTGCCAGCAGAGATACTAGCGGACCGAACACCGGGGAGCTGTTTTTT.

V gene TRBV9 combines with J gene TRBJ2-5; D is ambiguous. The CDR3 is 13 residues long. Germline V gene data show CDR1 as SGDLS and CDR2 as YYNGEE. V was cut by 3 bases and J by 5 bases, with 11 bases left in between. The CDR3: CASSAPVGETQYF. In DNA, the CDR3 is TGTGCCAGCAGCGCCCCTGTCGGGGAGACCCAGTACTTC.

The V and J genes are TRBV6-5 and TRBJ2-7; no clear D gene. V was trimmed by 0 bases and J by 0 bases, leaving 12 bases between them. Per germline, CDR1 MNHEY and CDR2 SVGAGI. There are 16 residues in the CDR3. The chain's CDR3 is CASSYSGQWGSYEQYF. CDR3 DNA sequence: TGTGCCAGCAGTTACTCCGGTCAATGGGGCTCCTACGAGCAGTACTTC.

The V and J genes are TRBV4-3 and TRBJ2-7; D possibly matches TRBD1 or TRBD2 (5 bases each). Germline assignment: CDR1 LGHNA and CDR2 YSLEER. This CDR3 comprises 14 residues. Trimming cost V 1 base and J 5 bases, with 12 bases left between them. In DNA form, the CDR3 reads TGCGCCAGCAGCCAAGGATCAGGGAGCCACGAGCAGTACTTC. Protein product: CASSQGSGSHEQYF.

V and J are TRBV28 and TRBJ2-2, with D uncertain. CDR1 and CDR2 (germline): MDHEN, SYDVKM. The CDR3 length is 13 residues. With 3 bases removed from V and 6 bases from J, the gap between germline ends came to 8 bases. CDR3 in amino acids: CASSFARAGELFF. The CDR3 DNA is TGTGCCAGCAGTTTTGCTAGAGCCGGGGAGCTGTTTTTT.

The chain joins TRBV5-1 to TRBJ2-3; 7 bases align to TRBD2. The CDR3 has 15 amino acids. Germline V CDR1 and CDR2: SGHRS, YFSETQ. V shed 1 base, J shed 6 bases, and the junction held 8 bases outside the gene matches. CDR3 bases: TGCGCCAGCAGCTTGATTTCCAGCGGGACCGATACGCAGTATTTT. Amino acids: CASSLISSGTDTQYF.

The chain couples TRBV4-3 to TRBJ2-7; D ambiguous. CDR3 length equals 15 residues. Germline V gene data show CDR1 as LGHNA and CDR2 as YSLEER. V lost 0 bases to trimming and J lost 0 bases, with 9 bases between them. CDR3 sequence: CASSQDLVPSYEQYF. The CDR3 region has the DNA TGCGCCAGCAGCCAAGATCTGGTGCCCTCCTACGAGCAGTACTTC.

CDR3 sequence: CASSYGSHQPQHF. CDR3 bases: TGTGCCAGCAGTTATGGGTCCCATCAGCCCCAGCATTTT. The chain is built from TRBV6-5 and TRBJ1-5; D not certain. CDR3 length: 13 residues. Germline V gene data show CDR1 as MNHEY and CDR2 as SVGAGI. With 3 bases removed from V and 5 bases from J, the gap between germline ends came to 8 bases.

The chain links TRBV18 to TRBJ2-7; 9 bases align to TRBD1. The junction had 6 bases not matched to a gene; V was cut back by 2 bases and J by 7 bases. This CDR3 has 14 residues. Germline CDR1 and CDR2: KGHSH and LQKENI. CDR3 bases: TGTGCCAGCTCACCAATACAGGGGGCGGAAGAGCAGTACTTC. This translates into CASSPIQGAEEQYF.

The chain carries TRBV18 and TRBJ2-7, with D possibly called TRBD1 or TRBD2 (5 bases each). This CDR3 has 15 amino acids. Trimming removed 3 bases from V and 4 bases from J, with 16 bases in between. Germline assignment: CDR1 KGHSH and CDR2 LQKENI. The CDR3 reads CASSPNRDRLYEQYF. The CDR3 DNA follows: TGTGCCAGCTCACCTAACCGGGACCGTCTTTACGAGCAGTACTTC.

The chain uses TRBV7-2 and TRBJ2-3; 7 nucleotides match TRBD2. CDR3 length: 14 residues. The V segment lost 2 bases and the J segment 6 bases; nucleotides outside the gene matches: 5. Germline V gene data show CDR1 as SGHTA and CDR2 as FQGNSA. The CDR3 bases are TGTGCCAGCAGCTTACGGCGGGAGTCCGATACGCAGTATTTT. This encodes CASSLRRESDTQYF.

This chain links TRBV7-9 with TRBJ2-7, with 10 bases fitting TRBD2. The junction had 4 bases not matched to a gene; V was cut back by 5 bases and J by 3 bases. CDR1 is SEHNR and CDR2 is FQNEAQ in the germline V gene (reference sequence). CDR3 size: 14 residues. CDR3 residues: CASSPGTSDYEQYF. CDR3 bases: TGTGCCAGCAGCCCCGGGACTAGCGACTACGAGCAGTACTTC.

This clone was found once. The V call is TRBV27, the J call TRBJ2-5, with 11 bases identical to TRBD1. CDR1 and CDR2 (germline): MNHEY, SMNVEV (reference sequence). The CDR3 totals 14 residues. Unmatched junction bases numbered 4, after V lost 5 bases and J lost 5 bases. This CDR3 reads CASSPGTGGETQYF. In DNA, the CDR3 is TGTGCCAGCAGTCCAGGGACAGGGGGTGAGACCCAGTACTTC.

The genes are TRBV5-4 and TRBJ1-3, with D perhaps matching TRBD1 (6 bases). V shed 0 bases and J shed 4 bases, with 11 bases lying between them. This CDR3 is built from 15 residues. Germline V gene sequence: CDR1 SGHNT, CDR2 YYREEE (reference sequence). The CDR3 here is CASSLDGGPGNTIYF. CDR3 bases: TGTGCCAGCAGCTTGGATGGGGGGCCGGGAAACACCATATATTTT.

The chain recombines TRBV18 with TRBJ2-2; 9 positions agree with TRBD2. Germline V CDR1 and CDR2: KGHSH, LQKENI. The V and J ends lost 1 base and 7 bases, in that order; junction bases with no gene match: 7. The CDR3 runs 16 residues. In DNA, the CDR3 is TGTGCCAGCTCACCACGACTAGCGGAGGGGAACGGGGAGCTGTTTTTT. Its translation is CASSPRLAEGNGELFF.

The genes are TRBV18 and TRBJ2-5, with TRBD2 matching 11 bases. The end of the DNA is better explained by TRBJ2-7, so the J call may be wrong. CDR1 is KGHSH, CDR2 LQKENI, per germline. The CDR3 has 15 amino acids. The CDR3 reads CASSPWGLAGGEQYF. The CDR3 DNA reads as TGTGCCAGCTCACCCTGGGGGCTAGCGGGAGGCGAGCAGTACTTC.

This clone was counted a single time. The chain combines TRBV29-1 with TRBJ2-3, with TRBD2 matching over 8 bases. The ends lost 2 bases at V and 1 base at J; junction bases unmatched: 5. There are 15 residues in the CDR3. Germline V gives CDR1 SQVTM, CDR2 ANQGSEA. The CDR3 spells CSVERSGGGTDTQYF. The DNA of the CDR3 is TGCAGCGTTGAACGAAGCGGGGGCGGCACAGATACGCAGTATTTT.

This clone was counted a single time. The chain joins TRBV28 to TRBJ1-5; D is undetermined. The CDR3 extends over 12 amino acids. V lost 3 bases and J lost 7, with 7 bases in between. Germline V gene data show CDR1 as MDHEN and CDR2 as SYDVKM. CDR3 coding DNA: TGTGCCAGCAGTTTTCTAAGCCAGCCCCAGCATTTT. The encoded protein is CASSFLSQPQHF.

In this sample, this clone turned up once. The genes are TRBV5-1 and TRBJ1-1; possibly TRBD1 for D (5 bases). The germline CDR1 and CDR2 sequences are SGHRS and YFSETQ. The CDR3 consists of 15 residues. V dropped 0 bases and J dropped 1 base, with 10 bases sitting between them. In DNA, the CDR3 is TGCGCCAGCAGCTTGGGACAGATCCAGAACACTGAAGCTTTCTTT. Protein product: CASSLGQIQNTEAFF.